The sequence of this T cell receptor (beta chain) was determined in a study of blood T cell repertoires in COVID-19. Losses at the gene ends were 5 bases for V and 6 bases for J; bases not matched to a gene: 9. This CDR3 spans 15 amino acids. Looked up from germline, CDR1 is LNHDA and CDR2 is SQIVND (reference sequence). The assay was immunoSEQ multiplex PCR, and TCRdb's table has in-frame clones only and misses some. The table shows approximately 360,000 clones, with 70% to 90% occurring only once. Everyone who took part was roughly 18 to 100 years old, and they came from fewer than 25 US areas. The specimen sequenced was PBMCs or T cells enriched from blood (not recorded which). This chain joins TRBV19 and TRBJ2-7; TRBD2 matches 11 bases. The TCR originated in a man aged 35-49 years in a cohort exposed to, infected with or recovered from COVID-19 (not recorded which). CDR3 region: CASSSTSGRRSEQYF. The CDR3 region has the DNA TGTGCCAGTAGTTCTACTAGCGGGAGACGCAGCGAGCAGTACTTC. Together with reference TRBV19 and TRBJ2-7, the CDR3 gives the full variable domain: DGGITQSPKYLFRKEGQNVTLSCEQNLNHDAMYWYRQDPGQGLRLIYYSQIVNDFQKGDIAEGYSVSREKKESFPLTVTSAQKNPTAFYLCASSSTSGRRSEQYFGPGTRLTVT.